This is a list of T cell receptor beta chains from one sample in a study of T cell changes during pregnancy in multiple sclerosis. Sequencing used immunoSEQ multiplex PCR; TCRdb keeps in-frame clones, though not all of them. The repertoire holds 100,000 or so clones, with 91% as singletons. The sequencing here drew on peripheral blood, taken after pregnancy. Receptor source: a female donor with multiple sclerosis, enrolled in a pregnancy study. CDR3s include the opening cysteine and the closing phenylalanine or tryptophan. D genes are given only for firm matches. Some rows mark clone size as missing; the rest say once, few, many or name a class of expanded clone.

j_call	v_call	d_call	clone_size	cdr3_aa	cdr3_nt
TRBJ1-2	TRBV9	TRBD1	-	CASSGGDRLPYGYTF	TGTGCCAGCAGCGGAGGGGACAGGCTCCCGTATGGCTACACCTTC
TRBJ1-5	TRBV5-8	TRBD1	once	CASSPRQGRDQPQHF	TGTGCCAGCAGCCCTCGACAGGGTAGGGATCAGCCCCAGCATTTT
TRBJ1-1	TRBV9	TRBD1	-	CASSPTTGGTEAFF	TGTGCCAGCAGCCCGACGACAGGGGGCACTGAAGCTTTCTTT
TRBJ2-7	TRBV6-1	TRBD1	-	CASSEEGPGGQYF	TGTGCCAGCAGTGAAGAGGGACCAGGGGGGCAGTACTTC
TRBJ2-1	TRBV5-1	-	-	CASSLAGGNEQFF	TGCGCCAGCAGCTTGGCCGGAGGGAATGAGCAGTTCTTC
TRBJ2-3	TRBV6-6	TRBD2	-	CASKTSGGTDTQYF	TGTGCCAGCAAAACTAGCGGGGGCACAGATACGCAGTATTTT
TRBJ1-6	TRBV18	TRBD1	-	CASSPRDRRNSPLHF	TGTGCCAGCTCACCGCGGGACAGGAGAAATTCACCCCTCCACTTT
TRBJ2-5	TRBV29-1	-	-	CSVEVYNRVETQYF	TGCAGCGTTGAAGTGTACAACAGGGTGGAGACCCAGTACTTC
TRBJ2-5	TRBV15	TRBD2	-	CATSNKRGRETQYF	TGTGCCACCAGCAATAAGCGGGGGCGAGAGACCCAGTACTTC
TRBJ1-2	TRBV9	-	-	CASSVVGAVYGYTF	TGTGCCAGCAGCGTTGTGGGGGCGGTCTATGGCTACACCTTC
TRBJ2-1	TRBV14	-	-	CASSQQFDWQSYNEQFF	TGTGCCAGCAGCCAACAATTCGACTGGCAGTCCTACAATGAGCAGTTCTTC
TRBJ2-7	TRBV5-1	-	-	CASSPWDNSYEQYF	TGCGCCAGCAGCCCCTGGGACAACTCCTACGAGCAGTACTTC
TRBJ2-1	TRBV5-1	-	-	CASSLLLDLPDEQFF	TGCGCCAGCAGCTTGCTACTAGACCTCCCCGATGAGCAGTTCTTC
TRBJ2-7	TRBV7-8	-	-	CASSTKDGFEQYF	TGTGCCAGCAGCACTAAGGATGGGTTCGAGCAGTACTTC
TRBJ1-1	TRBV2	-	-	CASRTQRQLNTEAFF	TGTGCCAGCCGAACCCAGAGACAGCTTAACACTGAAGCTTTCTTT
TRBJ2-5	TRBV6-5	TRBD2	-	CASSYGGEGPQETQYF	TGTGCCAGCAGTTACGGAGGGGAGGGACCCCAAGAGACCCAGTACTTC
TRBJ2-7	TRBV7-3	TRBD2	-	CASSRGLAGAEQYF	TGTGCCAGCAGCCGTGGACTAGCGGGAGCCGAGCAGTACTTC
TRBJ2-7	TRBV23-1	-	-	CASSQSVREQYF	TGCGCCAGCAGTCAATCGGTGCGCGAGCAGTACTTC
TRBJ2-5	TRBV9	-	-	CASSVGSRGPKETQYF	TGTGCCAGCAGCGTAGGTTCGCGGGGACCCAAAGAGACCCAGTACTTC
TRBJ2-7	TRBV4-1	TRBD1	-	CASRAPGQGYEQYF	TGCGCCAGCAGGGCGCCGGGACAGGGCTACGAGCAGTACTTC
TRBJ1-5	TRBV6-5	-	-	CASTPTETSNQPQHF	TGTGCCAGCACCCCGACGGAGACTAGCAATCAGCCCCAGCATTTT
TRBJ2-3	TRBV6-1	-	-	CASSVATGVLTDTQYF	TGTGCCAGCAGTGTCGCAACGGGGGTCCTCACAGATACGCAGTATTTT
TRBJ2-1	TRBV5-1	TRBD2	-	CASSLERGVLLYNEQFF	TGCGCCAGCAGCTTGGAGCGGGGGGTCCTTCTCTACAATGAGCAGTTCTTC
TRBJ1-2	TRBV7-3	TRBD1	-	CASSLTGLGGYTF	TGTGCCAGCAGCTTGACAGGGTTGGGTGGCTACACCTTC
TRBJ2-1	TRBV13	TRBD1	-	CASSDRDRNNEQFF	TGTGCCAGCAGCGACCGGGACAGAAACAATGAGCAGTTCTTC
TRBJ2-7	TRBV7-6	TRBD1	-	CASSSTLGQGVPDAYEQYF	TGTGCCAGCAGCTCCACCTTGGGACAGGGGGTTCCCGACGCCTACGAGCAGTACTTC
TRBJ1-2	TRBV6-6	-	-	CASSLDSQYGYTF	TGTGCCAGCAGCCTTGATTCTCAGTATGGCTACACCTTC
TRBJ2-1	TRBV19	TRBD1	-	CASSVLRGQGMMWVNEQFF	TGTGCCAGTAGTGTCCTCCGCGGACAGGGTATGATGTGGGTAAATGAGCAGTTCTTC
TRBJ1-4	TRBV5-5	-	few	CASSLPTGDEKLFF	TGTGCCAGCTCTTTACCTACGGGGGATGAAAAACTGTTTTTT
TRBJ1-5	TRBV6-5	TRBD1	-	CASSRQTGGDQPQHF	TGTGCCAGCAGTCGACAGACAGGGGGGGATCAGCCCCAGCATTTT
TRBJ1-5	TRBV18	-	-	CASSPITSNQPQHF	TGTGCCAGCTCACCAATCACAAGCAATCAGCCCCAGCATTTT
TRBJ1-1	TRBV5-6	-	-	CASSFRGRNTEAFF	TGTGCCAGCAGCTTCCGAGGGCGAAACACTGAAGCTTTCTTT
TRBJ1-2	TRBV7-3	TRBD1	-	CASSVTGTGDGYYGYTF	TGTGCCAGCAGCGTAACCGGGACAGGGGATGGATACTATGGCTACACCTTC
TRBJ1-2	TRBV27	TRBD1	-	CASSYLGGQNYGYTF	TGTGCCAGCAGTTACCTCGGGGGACAGAACTATGGCTACACCTTC
TRBJ2-6	TRBV6-6	-	-	CASSIISPGANVLTF	TGTGCCAGCAGTATAATTTCCCCCGGGGCCAACGTCCTGACTTTC
TRBJ1-3	TRBV2	-	-	CASSGDTVSGNTIYF	TGTGCCAGCAGTGGGGACACCGTCTCTGGAAACACCATATATTTT
TRBJ1-2	TRBV13	-	once	CASSLGAPNYGYTF	TGTGCCAGCAGCCTGGGCGCTCCTAACTATGGCTACACCTTC
TRBJ1-5	TRBV30	-	-	CAWSFGGYSNQPQHF	TGTGCCTGGAGTTTCGGGGGTTATAGCAATCAGCCCCAGCATTTT
TRBJ1-6	TRBV2	TRBD1	few	CASSPTGGNSPLHF	TGTGCCAGCAGTCCGACAGGGGGTAATTCACCCCTCCACTTT
TRBJ1-3	TRBV5-1	-	-	CASSLEGVSGNTIYF	TGCGCCAGCAGCTTGGAGGGGGTCTCTGGAAACACCATATATTTT
TRBJ2-1	TRBV4-1	-	-	CASSQGRVAHAYNEQFF	TGCGCCAGCAGCCAAGGCCGGGTCGCTCATGCCTACAATGAGCAGTTCTTC
TRBJ2-1	TRBV20-1	-	once	CSARTDEQFF	TGCAGTGCTAGAACTGATGAGCAGTTCTTC
TRBJ1-3	TRBV11-2	-	-	CASSLVVGGGNTIYF	TGTGCCAGCAGCTTAGTTGTCGGCGGTGGAAACACCATATATTTT
TRBJ1-5	TRBV15	-	-	CATSRDTSNQPQHF	TGTGCCACCAGCAGAGATACAAGCAATCAGCCCCAGCATTTT
TRBJ1-4	TRBV5-1	-	-	CASSVATNEKLFF	TGCGCCAGCAGCGTAGCAACTAATGAAAAACTGTTTTTT
TRBJ1-4	TRBV6-5	-	-	CASSYWEGSEKLFF	TGTGCCAGCAGTTACTGGGAGGGTTCTGAAAAACTGTTTTTT
TRBJ1-3	TRBV6-1	-	-	CASNRPRVSGNTIYF	TGTGCCAGCAATCGCCCCAGGGTGTCTGGAAACACCATATATTTT